The 24 T cell receptor beta chains below were found in one sample sequenced in a study of blood T cells in healthy people across ages. The use of a sample-barcoded 5' primer and a J-beta primer mix characterized a second PCR of roughly 6 to 11 cycles. TCRdb reanalysed the 5' RACE reads using MiXCR and keeps one entry per CDR3 protein. The sample lists about 500,000 distinct CDR3 sequences, less than 25% seen once, with around 10% in the top ten. This sample was also put to use in a study of T cells of mothers and their children.

The material sequenced was blood. These receptor sequences come from a boy younger than 18 in good health.

The chain couples TRBV7-9 to TRBJ2-2; 7 nucleotides line up with TRBD2. Germline assignment: CDR1 SEHNR and CDR2 FQNEAQ (reference sequence). This CDR3 contains 16 residues. Losses at the gene ends were 0 bases for V and 1 base for J; bases not matched to a gene: 2. The CDR3 nucleotides read TGTGCCAGCAGCTTAGCTCTAGCGGTGAACACCGGGGAGCTGTTTTTT. Translated, it gives CASSLALAVNTGELFF.

This clonotype was seen a handful of times. The chain uses TRBV29-1 and TRBJ2-1; D possibly matches TRBD1 or TRBD2 (8 bases each). The germline V gene has CDR1 SQVTM and CDR2 ANQGSEA. CDR3 length: 14 residues. Trimming removed 3 bases from V and 9 bases from J, with 18 bases in between. CDR3: CSVDRQGAGGEQFF. The CDR3 coding sequence is TGCAGCGTTGATCGGCAGGGGGCGGGGGGTGAGCAGTTCTTC.

This clonotype was observed a few times. The chain is built from TRBV4-3 and TRBJ2-7; 9 bases are a match to TRBD2. V was pared by 0 bases and J by 13 bases, with 7 bases of the junction left unmatched. Germline loops: CDR1 LGHNA, CDR2 YSLEER. The CDR3 covers 13 residues. This CDR3 reads CASSQDRGLALYF. The CDR3 DNA sequence: TGCGCCAGCAGCCAAGATCGAGGACTAGCGCTCTACTTC.

This clonotype was seen a handful of times. DNA for the CDR3: TGTGCCAGCAGCTTAGACCCCCCAGGGGAGGGAAACACTGAAGCTTTCTTT. Translated, it gives CASSLDPPGEGNTEAFF. The chain recombines TRBV7-6 with TRBJ1-1, with D possibly matching TRBD1 (6 bases). Per the germline V gene, CDR1 is SGHVS and CDR2 is FNYEAQ. V dropped 1 base and J dropped 2 bases, with 17 bases sitting between them. CDR3 length equals 17 residues.

V and J are TRBV7-2 and TRBJ2-6; D gene unclear. The CDR3 loop spans 14 amino acids. The V gene lost 2 bases and the J gene lost 2 bases, with 4 bases spanning the gap. CDR1 and CDR2 from the germline V gene are SGHTA and FQGNSA. The CDR3 sequence: CASSLLTGANVLTF. In DNA, the CDR3 is TGTGCCAGCAGCTTATTAACTGGGGCCAACGTCCTGACTTTC.

This chain joins TRBV20-1 and TRBJ1-5; D is possibly TRBD1 (6 bases). The CDR3 spans 14 residues. The V gene's germline CDR1 is DFQATT and CDR2 SNEGSKA (reference sequence). The germline V and J ends were trimmed by 6 bases and 5 bases, with 17 bases remaining between them. This chain's CDR3 is CSATSHGGDQPQHF. CDR3 DNA sequence: TGCAGTGCCACCTCACATGGGGGCGATCAGCCCCAGCATTTT.

The chain couples TRBV7-9 to TRBJ2-7; 11 bases line up with TRBD2. The CDR3 sequence is 17 residues long. V shed 4 bases, J shed 0 bases, and the junction held 8 bases outside the gene matches. The germline V gene encodes CDR1 SEHNR and CDR2 FQNEAQ (reference sequence). CDR3 DNA sequence: TGTGCCAGCAGCTCCCCGGGTCTAGCGGGAGGCTCCTACGAGCAGTACTTC. Residues: CASSSPGLAGGSYEQYF.

The V and J genes are TRBV18 and TRBJ1-2; TRBD1 is a possible D gene (6 bases). CDR3 length equals 16 residues. Deletions cut 1 base from V and 4 bases from J, with 16 bases between. Germline CDR1 and CDR2: KGHSH and LQKENI. The CDR3 loop reads CASSPLLNRAGYGYTF. The CDR3, as DNA: TGTGCCAGCTCACCACTATTGAACAGGGCAGGCTATGGCTACACCTTC.

The chain couples TRBV29-1 to TRBJ1-1; D perhaps matches TRBD1 (5 bases). The CDR3 has 11 amino acids. Looked up from germline, CDR1 is SQVTM and CDR2 is ANQGSEA. V lost 6 bases, J lost 7 bases, and 12 bases lay in between. The CDR3 reads CSVRVGGEAFF. In DNA, the CDR3 is TGCAGCGTCCGAGTCGGGGGTGAAGCTTTCTTT.

The chain joins TRBV7-9 to TRBJ2-7; 7 nucleotides line up with TRBD1. Looked up from germline, CDR1 is SEHNR and CDR2 is FQNEAQ (reference sequence). The V and J ends lost 5 bases and 2 bases, in that order; junction bases with no gene match: 6. The CDR3 spans 14 residues. The CDR3 region is CASSLGQRPYEQYF. The CDR3 region has the DNA TGTGCCAGCAGCCTGGGACAGAGACCCTACGAGCAGTACTTC.

V gene TRBV27 combines with J gene TRBJ2-5, with 10 bases matching TRBD1. V was pared by 4 bases and J by 7 bases, with 15 bases of the junction left unmatched. Germline lookup yields CDR1 MNHEY and CDR2 SMNVEV (reference sequence). The CDR3 length is 17 residues. The CDR3 bases are TGTGCCAGCAGTTCTCCGGGACAGGGGTCCCGCCGGGGGACCCAGTACTTC. Protein: CASSSPGQGSRRGTQYF.

The rearrangement uses TRBV28 and TRBJ1-2; D gene ambiguous. The V end was cut by 6 bases, the J end by 7 bases, with 12 bases between. CDR1 is MDHEN and CDR2 is SYDVKM in the germline V gene. CDR3 size: 12 residues. CDR3 nucleotide sequence: TGTGCCAGCAGCGTGGGGTCGCGTGGCTACACCTTC. This sequence encodes CASSVGSRGYTF.

This sequence joins TRBV24-1 and TRBJ1-2; D unclear. CDR1 and CDR2 from the germline V gene are KGHDR and SFDVKD. V was cut by 9 bases and J by 3 bases, with 16 bases left in between. The CDR3 consists of 14 residues. The CDR3 DNA is TGTGCCACCGCGGACGCCCTGGGTGACTATGGCTACACCTTC. Translation: CATADALGDYGYTF.

This clonotype was detected ten times or more. The V and J genes are TRBV28 and TRBJ2-5; D possibly corresponds to TRBD2 (5 bases). The J call is uncertain, as TRBJ2-1 better fits the DNA end. The CDR3 runs 13 residues. The germline V gene encodes CDR1 MDHEN and CDR2 SYDVKM. The CDR3 DNA follows: TGTGCCAGCACCGAACTAGAATACAATGAGCAGTTCTTC. Translated, it gives CASTELEYNEQFF.

The rearrangement links TRBV11-1 to TRBJ2-1; 11 nucleotides align to TRBD2. Germline V gene lookup returns CDR1 SGHAT and CDR2 FQDESV (reference sequence). The junction had 6 bases not matched to a gene; V was cut back by 7 bases and J by 4 bases. The CDR3 covers 15 residues. The CDR3 nucleotides read TGTGCCAGCACCGCAGGACTAGCGGGTTACAATGAGCAGTTCTTC. Its protein is CASTAGLAGYNEQFF.

The CDR3 loop reads CASSLGGREPRSYTF. DNA of the CDR3: TGTGCCAGCAGCTTAGGGGGGAGGGAGCCAAGGAGCTACACCTTC. This rearrangement joins TRBV7-9 to TRBJ1-2; D is possibly TRBD1 (5 bases). Germline values: CDR1 SEHNR, CDR2 FQNEAQ (reference sequence). Trimming pared 1 base from V and 9 bases from J, leaving 18 bases between. This CDR3 comprises 15 residues. Full variable domain (remainder filled in from reference TRBV7-9 and TRBJ1-2): DTGVSQNPRHKITKRGQNVTFRCDPISEHNRLYWYRQTLGQGPEFLTYFQNEAQLEKSRLLSDRFSAERPKGSFSTLEIQRTEQGDSAMYLCASSLGGREPRSYTFGSGTRLTVV.

The rearrangement uses TRBV21-1 and TRBJ2-5; the table's TRBD2 call for D was not verified on the DNA. TRBV21-1 is labeled a pseudogene. This CDR3 spans 16 amino acids. The CDR3 loop is CASSKVGGRPQDTQYF. CDR3 DNA sequence: TGTGCCAGCAGCAAAGTGGGGGGAAGGCCCCAAGATACCCAGTACTTC.

The V call is TRBV29-1, the J call TRBJ1-6, with TRBD1 as a possible D gene (5 bases). Germline CDR1 is SQVTM and CDR2 is ANQGSEA. The CDR3 runs 11 residues. V was shortened by 1 base and J by 16 bases, with 11 bases between the two germline ends. CDR3 coding DNA: TGCAGCGTTGAAGTCCTAGGGGCACTCCACTTT. This encodes CSVEVLGALHF. Drawing the rest from reference TRBV29-1 and TRBJ1-6, the complete variable domain is SAVISQKPSRDICQRGTSLTIQCQVDSQVTMMFWYRQQPGQSLTLIATANQGSEATYESGFVIDKFPISRPNLTFSTLTVSNMSPEDSSIYLCSVEVLGALHFGNGTRLTVT.

The J gene is TRBJ2-4, the V gene TRBV20-1; TRBD2 matches 7 bases. Looked up from germline, CDR1 is DFQATT and CDR2 is SNEGSKA (reference sequence). V lost 8 bases and J lost 0; bases outside the gene matches: 7. The CDR3 is 14 residues long. CDR3: CSPSTSLAKNIQYF. CDR3 bases: TGCAGTCCTTCGACTAGCCTAGCCAAAAACATTCAGTACTTC.

There are a few counts of this clonotype. This chain uses TRBV24-1 with TRBJ2-5; D is unresolved. The V gene's germline CDR1 is KGHDR and CDR2 SFDVKD. V was pared by 4 bases and J by 5 bases, with 19 bases between. The CDR3 contains 16 residues. CDR3 region: CATSDPTRTGLETQYF. The CDR3 DNA sequence: TGTGCCACCAGTGACCCTACTCGGACGGGCTTGGAGACCCAGTACTTC.

The J gene is TRBJ1-1, the V gene TRBV3-1; 12 bases are a match to TRBD1. Germline V lookup: CDR1 LGHDT, CDR2 YNNKEL (reference sequence). V trimming: 6 bases; J trimming: 1 base; junction bases outside the gene matches: 6. The CDR3 totals 16 residues. This chain's CDR3 is CASRLGTGGPNTEAFF. CDR3 sequence (DNA): TGTGCCAGCAGACTCGGGACAGGGGGCCCGAACACTGAAGCTTTCTTT.

This clonotype has a handful of counts. The V call is TRBV27, the J call TRBJ2-5; D is ambiguous. Trimming stripped 6 bases from V and 5 bases from J, with 13 bases between. CDR3 length: 13 amino acids. Germline CDR1 MNHEY, CDR2 SMNVEV (reference sequence). CDR3 amino acids: CASRDPGGETQYF. In DNA form, the CDR3 reads TGTGCCAGCAGGGACCCGGGTGGGGAGACCCAGTACTTC.

This clonotype was counted only a few times. The chain carries TRBV4-1 and TRBJ2-1; D ambiguous. V was cut by 2 bases and J by 8 bases, with 7 bases left in between. CDR1 and CDR2 from the germline V gene are MGHRA and YSYEKL. The CDR3 extends over 12 amino acids. The CDR3 region is CASSQKLYEQFF. The CDR3 region has the DNA TGCGCCAGCAGCCAAAAGTTATATGAGCAGTTCTTC.

The V and J genes are TRBV28 and TRBJ2-7; D perhaps matches TRBD2 (6 bases). The CDR3 length is 13 residues. V was clipped by 8 bases and J by 4 bases, with 15 bases between them. Germline V lookup: CDR1 MDHEN, CDR2 SYDVKM. CDR3 bases: TGTGCCAGCCGGGAGAAGAGTGGATACGAGCAGTACTTC. It translates to CASREKSGYEQYF.